This TCR beta chain was recovered during a study of shared clonotypes between healthy human individuals. Study-level background: Contributing individuals were a couple of females and three males aged 18 to 49.

The table came from immunoSEQ multiplex PCR; TCRdb's copy has only in-frame clones and leaves some out. The sample lists roughly 1,100,000 clones, around 76% occurring once. The V segment lost 4 bases and the J segment 5 bases; nucleotides outside the gene matches: 13. In germline, CDR1 is SGHDT, CDR2 YYEEEE. CDR3 size: 16 residues. Healthy and HIV-negative, the adult donors had no recent acute infections or vaccinations. The sample comprised memory CD4+ T cells sorted from blood. Subset reported: CD45RA-negative fraction. The V and J genes are TRBV5-6 and TRBJ2-3, with TRBD2 matching 7 bases. The source is a man aged 18-30 years in good health. The CDR3: CASSQGGSGIQDTQYF. CDR3 coding DNA: TGTGCCAGCAGCCAGGGAGGGAGCGGGATACAAGATACGCAGTATTTT.